This T cell receptor beta chain was observed in a study of early T cells in non-severe SARS-CoV-2 infection. As for the study in general: From unsorted whole blood, bulk RNA was sequenced, and the chains remained unpaired.

TCRdb called the 5' RACE reads again in MiXCR, with one record for every CDR3 protein. The data contain about 28,000 distinct CDR3 sequences, about 6% of them seen just once; the ten biggest clones take up less than 6%. Germline trimming cut 4 bases from V and 6 bases from J; bases unmatched to any gene: 11. The CDR3 length is 16 residues. Looked up from germline, CDR1 is SGHVS and CDR2 is FQNEAQ. Material: whole blood. The V call is TRBV7-8, the J call TRBJ2-1; 8 nucleotides match TRBD2. The clonotype was recovered from an adult who was a healthcare worker with PCR-confirmed SARS-CoV-2 infection or an uninfected control (not recorded which). The CDR3 sequence is CASSSRRAGGRNEQFF. CDR3 bases: TGTGCCAGCAGCTCCCGGCGGGCGGGGGGCCGCAATGAGCAGTTCTTC.